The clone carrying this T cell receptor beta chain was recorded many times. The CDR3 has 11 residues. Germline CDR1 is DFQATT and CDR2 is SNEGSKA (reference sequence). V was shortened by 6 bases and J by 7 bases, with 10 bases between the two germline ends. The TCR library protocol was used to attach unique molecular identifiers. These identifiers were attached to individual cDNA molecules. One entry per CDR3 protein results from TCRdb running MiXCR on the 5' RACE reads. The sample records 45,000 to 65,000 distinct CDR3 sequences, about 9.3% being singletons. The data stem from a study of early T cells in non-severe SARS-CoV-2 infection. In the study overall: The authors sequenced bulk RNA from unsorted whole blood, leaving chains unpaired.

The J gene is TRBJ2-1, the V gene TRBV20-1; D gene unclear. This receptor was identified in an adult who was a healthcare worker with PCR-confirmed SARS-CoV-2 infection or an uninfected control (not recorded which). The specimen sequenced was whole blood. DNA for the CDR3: TGCAGTGCCTATCGGCGGAATGAGCAGTTCTTC. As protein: CSAYRRNEQFF.